A single sample is the source of the 4 T cell receptor beta chains below, sequenced in a study of blood T cells in healthy people across ages. A J-beta primer mix and a sample-barcoded 5' primer were used in a second PCR of roughly 7 to 12 cycles. TCRdb reprocessed the 5' RACE reads via MiXCR and lists one record per CDR3 protein. The profile covers some 1,500,000 distinct CDR3 sequences, with approximately 43% appearing a single time and approximately 4.1% taken by the ten largest. Specimen: blood. The receptors come from a young woman in good health.

The count of this clonotype is one. The V gene is TRBV7-2, the J gene TRBJ2-5; no definite D call. With 0 bases removed from V and 11 bases from J, the gap between germline ends came to 19 bases. Germline CDR1 SGHTA, CDR2 FQGNSA. This CDR3 comprises 15 residues. CDR3 region: CASSLAVDSYNEQYF. CDR3 DNA sequence: TGTGCCAGCAGCTTAGCGGTGGATTCCTACAATGAGCAGTACTTC.

V is TRBV7-9 and J is TRBJ1-5; the D is unclear. Germline lookup yields CDR1 SEHNR and CDR2 FQNEAQ (reference sequence). V was clipped by 4 bases and J by 8 bases, with 9 bases between them. The CDR3 consists of 12 residues. The chain's CDR3 is CASSWAAEPQHF. The CDR3 DNA reads TGTGCCAGCAGCTGGGCCGCCGAGCCCCAGCATTTT.

CDR3: CASSWRRAHYGYTF. CDR3 sequence (DNA): TGTGCCAGCAGCTGGCGGAGAGCCCACTATGGCTACACCTTC. This rearrangement joins TRBV5-6 to TRBJ1-2; D gene uncertain. Per the germline V gene, CDR1 is SGHDT and CDR2 is YYEEEE. This CDR3 contains 14 residues. V was clipped by 3 bases and J by 3 bases, with 12 bases between them.

The chain recombines TRBV2 with TRBJ2-4; D gene ambiguous. This CDR3 has 14 amino acids. Germline-derived CDR1 and CDR2 are SNHLY and FYNNEI. The V end was cut by 3 bases, the J end by 0 bases, with 6 bases between. CDR3 region: CASSEDLAKNIQYF. The CDR3 DNA reads TGTGCCAGCAGTGAGGATCTAGCCAAAAACATTCAGTACTTC. Based on the CDR3 plus reference TRBV2 and TRBJ2-4, the full variable domain is EPEVTQTPSHQVTQMGQEVILRCVPISNHLYFYWYRQILGQKVEFLVSFYNNEISEKSEIFDDQFSVERPDGSNFTLKIRSTKLEDSAMYFCASSEDLAKNIQYFGAGTRLSVL.